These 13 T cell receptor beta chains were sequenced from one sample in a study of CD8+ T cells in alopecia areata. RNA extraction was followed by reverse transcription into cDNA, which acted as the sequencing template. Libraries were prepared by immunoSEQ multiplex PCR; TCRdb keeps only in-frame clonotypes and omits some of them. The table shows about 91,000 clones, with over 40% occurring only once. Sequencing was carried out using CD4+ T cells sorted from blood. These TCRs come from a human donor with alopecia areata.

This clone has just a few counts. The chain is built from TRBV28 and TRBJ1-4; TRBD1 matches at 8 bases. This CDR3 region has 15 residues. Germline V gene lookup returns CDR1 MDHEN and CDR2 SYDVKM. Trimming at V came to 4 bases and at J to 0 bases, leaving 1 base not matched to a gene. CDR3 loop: CASSSGQATNEKLFF. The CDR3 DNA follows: TGTGCCAGCAGTTCGGGACAGGCAACTAATGAAAAACTGTTTTTT.

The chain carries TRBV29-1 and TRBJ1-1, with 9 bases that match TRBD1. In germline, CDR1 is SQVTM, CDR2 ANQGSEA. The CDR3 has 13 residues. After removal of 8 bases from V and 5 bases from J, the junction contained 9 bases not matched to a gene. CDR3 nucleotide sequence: TGCAGCACAGAGACAGGGGGTATGACTGAAGCTTTCTTT. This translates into CSTETGGMTEAFF.

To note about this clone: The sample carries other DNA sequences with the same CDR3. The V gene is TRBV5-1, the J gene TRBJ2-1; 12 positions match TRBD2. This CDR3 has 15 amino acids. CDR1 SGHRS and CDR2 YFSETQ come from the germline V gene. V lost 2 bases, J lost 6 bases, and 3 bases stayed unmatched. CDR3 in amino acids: CASSLQLAGGNEQFF. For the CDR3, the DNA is TGCGCCAGCAGCTTACAACTAGCGGGGGGCAATGAGCAGTTCTTC.

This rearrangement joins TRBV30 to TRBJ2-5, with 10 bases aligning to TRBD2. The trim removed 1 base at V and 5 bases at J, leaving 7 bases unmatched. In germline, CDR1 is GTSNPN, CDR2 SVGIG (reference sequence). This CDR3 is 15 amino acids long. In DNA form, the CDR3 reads TGTGCCTGGAGTGCCGGGACTAGCGATGCGGAGACCCAGTACTTC. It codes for CAWSAGTSDAETQYF.

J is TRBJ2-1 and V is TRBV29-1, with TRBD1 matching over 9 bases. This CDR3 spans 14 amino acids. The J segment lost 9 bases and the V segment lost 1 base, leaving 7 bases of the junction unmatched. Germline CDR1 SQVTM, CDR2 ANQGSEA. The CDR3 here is CSVEVRDRETEQFF. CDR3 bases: TGCAGCGTTGAAGTCCGGGACAGGGAAACTGAGCAGTTCTTC.

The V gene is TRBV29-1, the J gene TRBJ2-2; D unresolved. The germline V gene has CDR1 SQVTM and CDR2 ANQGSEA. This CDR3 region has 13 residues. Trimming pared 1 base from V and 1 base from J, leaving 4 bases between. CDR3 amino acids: CSVEGMNTGELFF. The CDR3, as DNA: TGCAGCGTTGAAGGGATGAACACCGGGGAGCTGTTTTTT.

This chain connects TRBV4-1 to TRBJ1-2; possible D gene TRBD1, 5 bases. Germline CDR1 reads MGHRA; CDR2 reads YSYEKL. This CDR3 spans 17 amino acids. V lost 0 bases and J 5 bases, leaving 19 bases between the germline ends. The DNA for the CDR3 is TGCGCCAGCAGCCAAGATTTTTCTCGGGGCGCAGTTTATGGCTACACCTTC. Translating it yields CASSQDFSRGAVYGYTF.

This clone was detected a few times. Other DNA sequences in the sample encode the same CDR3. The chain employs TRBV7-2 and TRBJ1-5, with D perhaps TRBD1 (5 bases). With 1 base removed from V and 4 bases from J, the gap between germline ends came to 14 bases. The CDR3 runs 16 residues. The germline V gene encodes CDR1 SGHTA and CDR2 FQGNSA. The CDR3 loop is CASSLGLQGANQPQHF. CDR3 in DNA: TGTGCCAGCAGCTTAGGGCTTCAAGGGGCAAATCAGCCCCAGCATTTT.

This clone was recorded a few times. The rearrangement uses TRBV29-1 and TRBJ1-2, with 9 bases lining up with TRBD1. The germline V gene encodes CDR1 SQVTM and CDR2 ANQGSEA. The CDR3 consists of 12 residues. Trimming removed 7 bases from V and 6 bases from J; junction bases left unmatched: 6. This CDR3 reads CSAAGQGDGYTF. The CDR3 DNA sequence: TGCAGCGCCGCGGGACAGGGAGATGGCTACACCTTC. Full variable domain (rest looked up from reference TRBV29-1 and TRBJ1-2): SAVISQKPSRDICQRGTSLTIQCQVDSQVTMMFWYRQQPGQSLTLIATANQGSEATYESGFVIDKFPISRPNLTFSTLTVSNMSPEDSSIYLCSAAGQGDGYTFGSGTRLTVV.

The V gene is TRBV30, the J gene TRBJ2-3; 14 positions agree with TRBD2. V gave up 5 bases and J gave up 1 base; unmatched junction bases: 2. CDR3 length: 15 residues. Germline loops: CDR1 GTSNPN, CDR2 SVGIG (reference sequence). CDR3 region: CAWRGLAGGTDTQYF. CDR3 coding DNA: TGTGCCTGGCGGGGACTAGCGGGGGGCACAGATACGCAGTATTTT. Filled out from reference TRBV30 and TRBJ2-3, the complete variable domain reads SQTIHQWPATLVQPVGSPLSLECTVEGTSNPNLYWYRQAAGRGLQLLFYSVGIGQISSEVPQNLSASRPQDRQFILSSKKLLLSDSGFYLCAWRGLAGGTDTQYFGPGTRLTVL.

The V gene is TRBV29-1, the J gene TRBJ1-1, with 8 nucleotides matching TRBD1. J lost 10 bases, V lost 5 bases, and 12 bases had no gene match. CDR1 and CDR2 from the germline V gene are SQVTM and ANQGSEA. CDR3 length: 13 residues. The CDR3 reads CSVTYAGQGAAFF. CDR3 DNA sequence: TGCAGCGTTACATACGCCGGACAGGGCGCAGCTTTCTTT. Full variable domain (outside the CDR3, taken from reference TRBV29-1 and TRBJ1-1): SAVISQKPSRDICQRGTSLTIQCQVDSQVTMMFWYRQQPGQSLTLIATANQGSEATYESGFVIDKFPISRPNLTFSTLTVSNMSPEDSSIYLCSVTYAGQGAAFFGQGTRLTVV.

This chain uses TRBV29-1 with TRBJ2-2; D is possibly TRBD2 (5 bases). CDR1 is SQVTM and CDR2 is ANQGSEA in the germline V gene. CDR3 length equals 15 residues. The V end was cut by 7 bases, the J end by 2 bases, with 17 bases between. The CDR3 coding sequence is TGCAGCGCCAAAGGAGGTAGCCAAAACACCGGGGAGCTGTTTTTT. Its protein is CSAKGGSQNTGELFF.

The CDR3: CASSLLRDIRYAFF. The CDR3 bases are TGTGCCAGCAGTTTACTCCGGGATATACGGTACGCTTTCTTT. The rearrangement joins TRBV28 to TRBJ1-1, with D unclear. The CDR3 runs to 14 residues. The V gene's germline CDR1 is MDHEN and CDR2 SYDVKM. Trimming shortened V by 2 bases and J by 11 bases, and 18 bases separated the two germline ends.